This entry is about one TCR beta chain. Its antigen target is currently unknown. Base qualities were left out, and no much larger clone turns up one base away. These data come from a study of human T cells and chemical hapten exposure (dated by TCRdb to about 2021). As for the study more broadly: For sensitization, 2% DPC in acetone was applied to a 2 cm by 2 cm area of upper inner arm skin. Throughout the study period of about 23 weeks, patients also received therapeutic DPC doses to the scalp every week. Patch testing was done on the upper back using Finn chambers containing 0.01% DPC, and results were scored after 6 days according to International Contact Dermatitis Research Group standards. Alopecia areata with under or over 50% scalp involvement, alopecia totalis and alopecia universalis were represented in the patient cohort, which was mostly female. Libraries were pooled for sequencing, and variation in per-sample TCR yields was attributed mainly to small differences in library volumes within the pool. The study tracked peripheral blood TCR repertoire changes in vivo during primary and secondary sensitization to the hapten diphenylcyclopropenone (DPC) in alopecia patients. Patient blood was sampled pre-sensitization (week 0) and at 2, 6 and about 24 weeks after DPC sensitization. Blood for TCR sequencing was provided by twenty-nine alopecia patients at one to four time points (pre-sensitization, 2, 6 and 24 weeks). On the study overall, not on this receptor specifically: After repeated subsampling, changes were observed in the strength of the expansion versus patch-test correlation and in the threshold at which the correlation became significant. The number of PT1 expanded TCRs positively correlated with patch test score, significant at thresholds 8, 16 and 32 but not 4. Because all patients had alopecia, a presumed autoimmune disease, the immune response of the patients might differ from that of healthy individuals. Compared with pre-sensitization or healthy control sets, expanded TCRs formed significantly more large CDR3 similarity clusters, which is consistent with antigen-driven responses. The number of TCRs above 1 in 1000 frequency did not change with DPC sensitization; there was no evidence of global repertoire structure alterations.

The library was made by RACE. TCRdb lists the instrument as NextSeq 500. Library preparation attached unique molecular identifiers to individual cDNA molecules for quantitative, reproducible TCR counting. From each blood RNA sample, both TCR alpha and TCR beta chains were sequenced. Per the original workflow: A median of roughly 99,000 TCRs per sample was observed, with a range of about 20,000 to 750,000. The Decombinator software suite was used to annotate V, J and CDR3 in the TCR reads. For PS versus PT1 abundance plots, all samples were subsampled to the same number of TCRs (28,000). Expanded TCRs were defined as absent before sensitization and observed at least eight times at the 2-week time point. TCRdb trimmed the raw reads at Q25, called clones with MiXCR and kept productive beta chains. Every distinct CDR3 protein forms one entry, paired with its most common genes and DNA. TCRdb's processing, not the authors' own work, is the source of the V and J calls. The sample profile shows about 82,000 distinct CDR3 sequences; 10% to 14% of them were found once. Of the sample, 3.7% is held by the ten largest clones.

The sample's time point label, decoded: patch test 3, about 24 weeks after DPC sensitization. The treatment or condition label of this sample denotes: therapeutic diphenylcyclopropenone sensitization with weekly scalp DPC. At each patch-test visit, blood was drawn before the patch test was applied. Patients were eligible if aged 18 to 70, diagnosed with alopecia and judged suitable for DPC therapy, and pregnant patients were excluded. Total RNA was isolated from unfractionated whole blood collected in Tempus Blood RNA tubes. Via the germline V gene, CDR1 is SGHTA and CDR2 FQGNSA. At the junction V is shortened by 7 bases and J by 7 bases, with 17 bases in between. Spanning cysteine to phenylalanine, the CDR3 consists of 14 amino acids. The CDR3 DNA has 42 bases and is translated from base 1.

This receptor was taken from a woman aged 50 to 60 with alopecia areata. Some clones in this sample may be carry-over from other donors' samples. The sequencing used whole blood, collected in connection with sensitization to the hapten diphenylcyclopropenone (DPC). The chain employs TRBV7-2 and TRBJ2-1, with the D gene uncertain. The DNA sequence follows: TGTGCCAGCATCCTAGTTAGACACGAGAATGAGCAGTTCTTC. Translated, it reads CASILVRHENEQFF.